This T cell receptor (beta chain) was documented in a study of T cells in Graves' hyperthyroidism and ophthalmopathy. This clonotype was counted at least ten times. CDR1 MGHRA and CDR2 YSYEKL come from the germline V gene. V gave up 0 bases and J gave up 10 bases; unmatched junction bases: 13. CDR3 length: 17 amino acids. The investigators amplified TCR beta CDR3 regions from RNA transcripts. Researchers ran a first-round RT-PCR on the TCR CDR3 using the HTBI primer set. A single record per CDR3 protein comes from TCRdb applying MiXCR to the multiplex PCR reads. The sample has more than 300,000 distinct CDR3 sequences, about 15% seen once; the top ten hold approximately 10%.

The V call is TRBV4-1, the J call TRBJ2-1, with TRBD2 identical over 9 bases. Sequenced material: blood. The origin of this receptor is an older woman with Graves' hyperthyroidism. The CDR3 region has the DNA TGCGCCAGCAGCCAAGAGGGCGGGAGGGCCTATCCTTGGGAGCAGTTCTTC. Its translation: CASSQEGGRAYPWEQFF.